These 16 T cell receptor beta chains came from one sample sequenced in a study of blood T cell repertoires in COVID-19. Here immunoSEQ multiplex PCR was the method, and the copy in TCRdb shows in-frame clones only, minus some. The profile shows about 360,000 clones, nearly 90% of them singletons. The sequencing input was PBMCs or T cells enriched from blood (not recorded which). Source of these receptors: a woman in her 40s with acute COVID-19.

The V call is TRBV2, the J call TRBJ1-2, with 12 bases aligning to TRBD1. CDR3 size: 17 residues. The germline V gene has CDR1 SNHLY and CDR2 FYNNEI. V lost 6 bases and J lost 6; bases outside the gene matches: 14. The CDR3 loop reads CASSFPTSGTGGDGYTF. DNA for the CDR3: TGTGCCAGCAGCTTTCCGACCTCCGGGACAGGGGGCGATGGCTACACCTTC.

The chain uses TRBV20-1 and TRBJ2-5, with a tentative D call TRBD1 (5 bases). Deletions cut 5 bases from V and 5 bases from J, with 9 bases between. This CDR3 region has 11 residues. CDR1 and CDR2 from the germline V gene are DFQATT and SNEGSKA (reference sequence). CDR3 loop: CSAVGAETQYF. The CDR3 DNA follows: TGCAGTGCTGTTGGGGCGGAGACCCAGTACTTC.

The chain joins TRBV5-4 to TRBJ2-7; tentative D call: TRBD2 (6 bases). Germline V gives CDR1 SGHNT, CDR2 YYREEE (reference sequence). The V end was cut by 5 bases, the J end by 4 bases, with 19 bases between. The length of the CDR3 is 15 residues. As DNA, the CDR3 is TGTGCCAGCAGACATATCGGGAGTCGGGTTTACGAGCAGTACTTC. Translation: CASRHIGSRVYEQYF.

This clone has just a few counts. The V call is TRBV29-1, the J call TRBJ1-2; D gene uncertain. V lost 0 bases to trimming and J lost 5 bases, with 13 bases between them. This CDR3 spans 14 amino acids. Germline values: CDR1 SQVTM, CDR2 ANQGSEA. CDR3 amino acids: CSVEDLGVRYGYTF. In nucleotides, the CDR3 is TGCAGCGTTGAAGATCTCGGGGTCCGTTATGGCTACACCTTC.

The chain has TRBV3-1 (or the pseudogene TRBV3-2) and TRBJ1-1, with D unresolved. The V gene lost 7 bases and the J gene lost 4 bases, with 13 bases spanning the gap. Per the germline V gene, CDR1 is LGHDT and CDR2 is YNNKEL (reference sequence). The CDR3 length is 13 residues. CDR3 residues: CASILGGSTEAFF. The CDR3 DNA is TGTGCCAGCATCCTCGGAGGGAGCACTGAAGCTTTCTTT.

The rearrangement joins TRBV9 to TRBJ1-3; D may be TRBD1 (6 bases). Per germline, CDR1 SGDLS and CDR2 YYNGEE. Trimming took off 3 bases at V and 7 bases at J, with 8 bases between the two ends. This CDR3 has 12 amino acids. CDR3 DNA: TGTGCCAGCAGCGAGGGGGGGAACACCATATATTTT. Its protein is CASSEGGNTIYF.

This chain uses TRBV20-1 with TRBJ2-3, with 7 nucleotides matching TRBD2. The CDR3 runs 14 residues. V shed 3 bases, J shed 1 base, and the junction held 4 bases outside the gene matches. Germline V lookup: CDR1 DFQATT, CDR2 SNEGSKA (reference sequence). CDR3 bases: TGCAGTGCTAGTATGAGCGGGGGCACAGATACGCAGTATTTT. This codes for CSASMSGGTDTQYF.

This clone is a singleton in its sample. The genes are TRBV29-1 and TRBJ2-7; tentatively, D is TRBD2 (6 bases). The CDR3 loop spans 14 amino acids. Deletions cut 6 bases from V and 0 bases from J, with 15 bases between. CDR1 is SQVTM and CDR2 is ANQGSEA in the germline V gene. The CDR3 region is CSVAGLPSSYEQYF. The CDR3 coding sequence is TGCAGCGTGGCGGGACTCCCAAGCTCCTACGAGCAGTACTTC.

V is TRBV5-1 and J is TRBJ1-1; 8 bases fit TRBD1. Germline lookup yields CDR1 SGHRS and CDR2 YFSETQ. This CDR3 region has 14 residues. After removal of 3 bases from V and 1 base from J, the junction contained 2 bases not matched to a gene. The CDR3 sequence is CASSWGQENTEAFF. CDR3 coding DNA: TGCGCCAGCAGCTGGGGACAGGAGAACACTGAAGCTTTCTTT.

The chain couples TRBV9 to TRBJ1-2; possible D gene TRBD1, 5 bases. The CDR3 consists of 15 residues. Germline lookup yields CDR1 SGDLS and CDR2 YYNGEE. The V and J ends lost 0 bases and 8 bases respectively, with 17 bases between them. The CDR3 sequence: CASSVDRGGTGGYTF. The CDR3 nucleotides are TGTGCCAGCAGCGTAGATCGCGGGGGTACGGGAGGCTACACCTTC.

The V call is TRBV7-2, the J call TRBJ1-1; unclear D gene. The CDR3 is made up of 14 amino acids. The germline V and J ends were trimmed by 2 bases and 1 base, with 8 bases remaining between them. CDR1 and CDR2 from the germline V gene are SGHTA and FQGNSA. The CDR3 loop reads CASSLISGNTEAFF. For the CDR3, the DNA is TGTGCCAGCAGCTTAATCAGTGGGAACACTGAAGCTTTCTTT. Together with reference TRBV7-2 and TRBJ1-1, the CDR3 gives the full variable domain: GAGVSQSPSNKVTEKGKDVELRCDPISGHTALYWYRQSLGQGLEFLIYFQGNSAPDKSGLPSDRFSAERTGGSVSTLTIQRTQQEDSAVYLCASSLISGNTEAFFGQGTRLTVV.

J is TRBJ1-1 and V is TRBV4-1, with D possibly being TRBD1 (6 bases). The length of the CDR3 is 12 residues. V was clipped by 3 bases and J by 8 bases, with 10 bases between them. CDR1 is MGHRA and CDR2 is YSYEKL in the germline V gene. Written as DNA, the CDR3 is TGCGCCAGCAGCCACATACAGGGAGAAGCTTTCTTT. Translation: CASSHIQGEAFF.

This clone appeared a single time. V is TRBV24-1 and J is TRBJ1-4; 7 nucleotides agree with TRBD1. Per germline, CDR1 KGHDR and CDR2 SFDVKD. The CDR3 runs to 13 residues. V was pared by 10 bases and J by 6 bases, with 7 bases of the junction left unmatched. In DNA, the CDR3 is TGTGCCACACAGGGGAATCGGGATGAAAAACTGTTTTTT. As protein: CATQGNRDEKLFF.

This rearrangement joins TRBV18 to TRBJ2-1, with TRBD1 matching 8 bases. V shed 5 bases and J 5 bases; nucleotides not matched to a gene: 11. Germline V lookup: CDR1 KGHSH, CDR2 LQKENI. The CDR3 runs to 16 residues. The CDR3 bases are TGTGCCAGCTCAGTACGACAGGGGTGGGCTGACAATGAGCAGTTCTTC. Translating gives CASSVRQGWADNEQFF.

The chain joins TRBV5-6 to TRBJ2-3; 9 bases map to TRBD2. The CDR3 length is 18 residues. The junction had 17 bases not matched to a gene; V was cut back by 4 bases and J by 5 bases. The V gene's germline CDR1 is SGHDT and CDR2 YYEEEE. CDR3 bases: TGTGCCAGCAGCGACTCGGGGCTAGCGGGGTTTCAGGTAGATACGCAGTATTTT. This gives the protein CASSDSGLAGFQVDTQYF. Combining the CDR3 with reference TRBV5-6 and TRBJ2-3 gives the whole variable domain DAGVTQSPTHLIKTRGQQVTLRCSPKSGHDTVSWYQQALGQGPQFIFQYYEEEERQRGNFPDRFSGHQFPNYSSELNVNALLLGDSALYLCASSDSGLAGFQVDTQYFGPGTRLTVL.

This clone showed up just once. The chain combines TRBV10-3 with TRBJ2-7; 8 nucleotides match TRBD1. CDR1 and CDR2 (germline): ENHRY, SYGVKD. The CDR3 consists of 14 residues. V lost 3 bases to trimming and J lost 1 base; unmatched junction nucleotides: 2. The CDR3 bases are TGTGCCATCAGTGAACAGGGGGAGTCCTACGAGCAGTACTTC. Its protein is CAISEQGESYEQYF.